This entry describes one T cell receptor beta chain. Measured with immunoSEQ multiplex PCR; TCRdb has only the in-frame clones, and not every one. The sample carries more than 15,000 clones, around 90% recorded once. This CDR3 is built from 11 residues. Germline V CDR1 and CDR2: SNHLY, FYNNEI. V lost 6 bases and J lost 7, with 9 bases in between. The sample originates from a study of blood T cell repertoires in COVID-19. Whole-study context: Sites in the United States, Italy and Spain provided acute and convalescent COVID-19 samples. Sample material is recorded as cDNA or gDNA derived from T cells, B-cell-depleted T cells, or PBMCs.

This chain joins TRBV2 and TRBJ1-2, with D hard to call. The source is a human donor in a cohort sampled during active COVID-19. The donor label of this sample is uncertain. The sample comprised peripheral blood. For the CDR3, the DNA is TGTGCCAGCAGAGAGTTTGGTGGCTACACCTTC. Translated: CASREFGGYTF. The whole variable domain, filled in from reference TRBV2 and TRBJ1-2, reads EPEVTQTPSHQVTQMGQEVILRCVPISNHLYFYWYRQILGQKVEFLVSFYNNEISEKSEIFDDQFSVERPDGSNFTLKIRSTKLEDSAMYFCASREFGGYTFGSGTRLTVV.